A selection of T cell receptor beta chains follows, all from one sample in a study of shared clonotypes between healthy human individuals. Assay used: immunoSEQ multiplex PCR; TCRdb lists only in-frame clones, some missing. The repertoire holds fewer than 400,000 clones, with around 74% as singletons. Sample: memory CD4+ T cells sorted from blood. Receptors originate from a young man in good health. Each CDR3 is given with its conserved first and last residue. A D gene is named only where the DNA matches it firmly. Not all rows give a size; the values are once, few, many and, for expanded clones, a class.

clone size	D gene	V gene	CDR3 protein
.	TRBD2	TRBV10-2	CASSESSGTSGYEQYF
.	TRBD2	TRBV5-1	CASYRSTSGPYEQYF
.	.	TRBV6-1	CASSPYYEQYF
few	.	TRBV6-6	CASSLTRYNEQFF
few	TRBD1	TRBV6-5	CASSYSTGGPYEQYF
.	TRBD2	TRBV9	CASSKGLAGTGELFF
.	.	TRBV5-1	CASSLLPSQETQYF
once	.	TRBV5-1	CASRRDSDEQYF
.	.	TRBV18	CASSPLQDSGYGYTF
.	.	TRBV5-1	CASSLVGAVSTDTQYF
.	TRBD1	TRBV6-1	CASSEDRASRLSTSPLHF
.	TRBD1	TRBV11-3	CASSSGQGFDNEQFF
.	TRBD1	TRBV19	CASSTGQGSSAQPQHF
.	TRBD2	TRBV11-2	CASSTTGTSWVGQNIQYF
.	.	TRBV5-1	CASSLGQGVEKLFF
once	.	TRBV7-9	CASSFREKLFF
.	.	TRBV5-1	CASSPSAGSITDTQYF
.	TRBD2	TRBV2	CASSEYGLGLAGAKNIQYF
.	TRBD2	TRBV6-1	CASRGSGRTYNEQFF
.	TRBD1	TRBV14	CASSHQRRMGQGYGYTF
.	TRBD1	TRBV7-7	CASSLTGGGGQETQYF
few	TRBD2	TRBV19	CASSRTSGLTDTQYF
.	.	TRBV4-2	CASSQGISSYEQYF
.	.	TRBV19	CASSIKTPSNTGELFF
once	TRBD2	TRBV5-1	CASSSRPITSSGGNTDTQYF
.	.	TRBV18	CASSPEVGDYGYTF
.	.	TRBV30	CAWSVFSQNQPQHF
.	TRBD2	TRBV15	CATSSRQGGRGGKFF
.	.	TRBV5-1	CASSYSDNNSPLHF
many	.	TRBV14	CASSRRDGGPGELFF